This T cell receptor (beta chain) is drawn from a study of cytomegalovirus exposure and HLA in healthy donors. These donors counted as nominally healthy when sampled, but unrecorded immune exposures were likely. The study, taken as a whole, reports: In an earlier analysis, most TCR beta V segments were productive about 87% or about 30% of the time. Rare TCR sequences dominated, though some public TCRs recurred in many donors.

As concerns this clone: Its antigen is not known.

This CDR3 comprises 17 residues. J lost 4 bases, V lost 1 base, and 7 bases had no gene match. Per the germline V gene, CDR1 is SGHTA and CDR2 is FQGNSA. The PCR ran on 60 Vbeta and 13 Jbeta primers. Some clones are missing from TCRdb's copy, which holds only in-frame ones; the method was immunoSEQ multiplex PCR. Across 150,000 to 200,000 clones, the top ten clones capture around 0.8% of the sample. The material sequenced was PBMCs. V gene TRBV7-2 combines with J gene TRBJ2-7, with 13 bases matching TRBD2. The receptor's source is a woman younger than 30 in good health and CMV-seropositive. The CDR3: CASSLVGTSGIIYEQYF. The CDR3 DNA sequence: TGTGCCAGCAGCTTAGTCGGGACTAGCGGGATTATTTACGAGCAGTACTTC.